Listed here are 13 T cell receptor beta chains from one sample, sequenced in a study of cytomegalovirus exposure and HLA in healthy donors. PCR primers comprised 60 Vbeta and 13 Jbeta primers. Clones were sequenced by immunoSEQ multiplex PCR, and TCRdb holds only the in-frame ones, with some missing. Of more than 140,000 clones listed, nearly 80% are singletons. Sequenced material: PBMCs. These receptors were collected from a male donor in good health and CMV-seronegative.

This clone was observed a handful of times. This chain links TRBV27 with TRBJ1-5; TRBD1 matches 7 bases. The CDR3 is 17 amino acids. Trimming removed 5 bases from V and 2 bases from J; junction bases left unmatched: 12. Germline loops: CDR1 MNHEY, CDR2 SMNVEV (reference sequence). For the CDR3, the DNA is TGTGCCAGCAGTCCAAACAGGGGCCAAAGGGGCAATCAGCCCCAGCATTTT. Translated, it gives CASSPNRGQRGNQPQHF.

The rearrangement uses TRBV7-2 and TRBJ1-1; D perhaps matches TRBD1 (6 bases). V lost 2 bases to trimming and J lost 10 bases, with 11 bases between them. The CDR3 length is 12 residues. Per the germline V gene, CDR1 is SGHTA and CDR2 is FQGNSA. CDR3 DNA: TGTGCCAGCAGCTTATATCGGACAGCAGCTTTCTTT. As protein: CASSLYRTAAFF.

V gene TRBV9 combines with J gene TRBJ1-1; a weak D match, TRBD1 (5 bases). This CDR3 region has 15 residues. The germline CDR1 and CDR2 sequences are SGDLS and YYNGEE. The V end was cut by 7 bases, the J end by 4 bases, with 20 bases between. The CDR3: CASALRGGESTEAFF. The CDR3 DNA is TGTGCCAGCGCGCTCCGCGGGGGGGAGTCCACTGAAGCTTTCTTT.

The chain is built from TRBV5-1 and TRBJ2-6, with TRBD1 identical over 8 bases. With V trimmed by 0 bases and J by 0 bases, 14 bases remained unmatched. Per the germline V gene, CDR1 is SGHRS and CDR2 is YFSETQ. The CDR3 extends over 21 amino acids. The CDR3 region is CASSLAGQGARPSSGANVLTF. The CDR3 nucleotides are TGCGCCAGCAGCTTGGCCGGGCAGGGGGCTCGGCCCAGCTCTGGGGCCAACGTCCTGACTTTC.

The chain carries TRBV19 and TRBJ2-2, with no clear D. Trimming left V 5 bases short and J 4 bases short, with 14 bases between. The CDR3 is 15 residues long. Looked up from germline, CDR1 is LNHDA and CDR2 is SQIVND (reference sequence). The CDR3 nucleotides are TGTGCCAGTAGTGGTGCAGGCCGTGGCACCGGGGAGCTGTTTTTT. It yields the protein CASSGAGRGTGELFF.

This chain connects TRBV7-2 to TRBJ1-2; 9 bases agree with TRBD1. V dropped 4 bases and J dropped 7; count of bases not matched to a gene: 10. The germline CDR1 and CDR2 sequences are SGHTA and FQGNSA. The length of the CDR3 is 15 residues. The chain's CDR3 is CASSSRSTGGAGYTF. CDR3 sequence (DNA): TGTGCCAGCAGCTCCCGCTCAACAGGGGGCGCTGGCTACACCTTC.

V and J are TRBV7-2 and TRBJ1-3; D is unclear. Germline V CDR1 and CDR2: SGHTA, FQGNSA. V lost 6 bases to trimming and J lost 1 base, with 10 bases between them. The CDR3 contains 14 residues. DNA of the CDR3: TGTGCCAGCAGACCGACACGTTCTGGAAACACCATATATTTT. It specifies CASRPTRSGNTIYF.

V usage is TRBV5-1 and J usage is TRBJ2-2, with 7 positions matching TRBD1. CDR3 length: 15 amino acids. The trim removed 4 bases at V and 6 bases at J, leaving 9 bases unmatched. CDR1 SGHRS and CDR2 YFSETQ come from the germline V gene. This CDR3 reads CASSQLRTGSGELFF. In DNA form, the CDR3 reads TGCGCCAGCAGCCAATTACGGACAGGTTCCGGGGAGCTGTTTTTT.

Only one count was recorded for this clone. The V gene is TRBV14, the J gene TRBJ2-7; TRBD1 agrees at 9 bases. V trimming: 1 base; J trimming: 2 bases; junction bases outside the gene matches: 0. The CDR3 is 14 amino acids. Looked up from germline, CDR1 is SGHDN and CDR2 is FVKESK. Here the CDR3 reads CASSQGQGAYEQYF. Written as DNA, the CDR3 is TGTGCCAGCAGCCAAGGACAGGGGGCCTACGAGCAGTACTTC.

The chain joins TRBV7-2 to TRBJ1-1, with a possible D match to TRBD1 (5 bases). Trimming took off 4 bases at V and 1 base at J, with 10 bases between the two ends. The germline V gene has CDR1 SGHTA and CDR2 FQGNSA. The CDR3 runs 14 residues. In DNA form, the CDR3 reads TGTGCCAGCAGCTCCAGGGTAGCGAACACTGAAGCTTTCTTT. Amino acids: CASSSRVANTEAFF.

V usage is TRBV5-4 and J usage is TRBJ2-7; maybe TRBD1 (5 bases). The germline V gene has CDR1 SGHNT and CDR2 YYREEE (reference sequence). The CDR3 sequence is 14 residues long. Trimming stripped 1 base from V and 3 bases from J, with 11 bases between. CDR3 loop: CASSLRGSYYEQYF. The CDR3 region has the DNA TGTGCCAGCAGCTTGAGGGGATCCTACTACGAGCAGTACTTC.

Concerning this clone: The junction differs from germline at one of its ends, possibly a read error. The chain couples TRBV7-9 to TRBJ1-2; 7 bases are shared with TRBD1. This CDR3 is 16 amino acids long. Germline V gives CDR1 SEHNR, CDR2 FQNEAQ (reference sequence). Here the CDR3 reads CSSSLVPDRVFYGYTF. CDR3 DNA sequence: TGTTCCAGCAGCTTAGTACCCGACAGGGTTTTCTATGGCTACACCTTC.

This clone has only a few counts. The genes are TRBV30 and TRBJ1-3, with 7 bases lining up with TRBD1. The CDR3 has 15 amino acids. Unmatched junction bases numbered 3, after V lost 0 bases and J lost 1 base. CDR1 and CDR2 (germline): GTSNPN, SVGIG (reference sequence). The chain's CDR3 is CAWSVRRGSGNTIYF. CDR3 bases: TGTGCCTGGAGTGTTCGCAGGGGGTCTGGAAACACCATATATTTT.